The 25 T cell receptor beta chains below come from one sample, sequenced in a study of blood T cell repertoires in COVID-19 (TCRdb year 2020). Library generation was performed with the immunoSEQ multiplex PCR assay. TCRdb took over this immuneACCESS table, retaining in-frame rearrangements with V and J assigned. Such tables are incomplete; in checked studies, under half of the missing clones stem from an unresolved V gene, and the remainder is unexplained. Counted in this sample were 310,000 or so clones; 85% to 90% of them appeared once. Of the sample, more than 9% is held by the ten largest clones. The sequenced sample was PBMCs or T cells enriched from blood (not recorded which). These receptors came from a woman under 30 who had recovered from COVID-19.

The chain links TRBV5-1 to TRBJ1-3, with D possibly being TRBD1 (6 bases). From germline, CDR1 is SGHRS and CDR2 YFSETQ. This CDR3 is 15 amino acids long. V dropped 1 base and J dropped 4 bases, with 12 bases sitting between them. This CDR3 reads CASSLSDSEGNTIYF. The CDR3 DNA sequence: TGCGCCAGCAGCTTGTCGGACAGTGAAGGAAACACCATATATTTT.

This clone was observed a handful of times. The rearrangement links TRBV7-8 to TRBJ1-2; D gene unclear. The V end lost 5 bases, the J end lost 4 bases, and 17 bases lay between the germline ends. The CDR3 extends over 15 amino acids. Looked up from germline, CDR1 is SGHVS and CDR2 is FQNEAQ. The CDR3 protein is CASSATPRDTYGYTF. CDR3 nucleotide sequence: TGTGCCAGCAGCGCGACACCACGGGATACCTATGGCTACACCTTC.

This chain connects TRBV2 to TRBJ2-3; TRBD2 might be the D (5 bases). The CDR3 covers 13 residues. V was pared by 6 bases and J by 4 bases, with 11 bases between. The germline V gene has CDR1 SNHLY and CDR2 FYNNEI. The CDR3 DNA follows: TGTGCCAGCAGGTGGACTGAGCCAGATACGCAGTATTTT. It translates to CASRWTEPDTQYF.

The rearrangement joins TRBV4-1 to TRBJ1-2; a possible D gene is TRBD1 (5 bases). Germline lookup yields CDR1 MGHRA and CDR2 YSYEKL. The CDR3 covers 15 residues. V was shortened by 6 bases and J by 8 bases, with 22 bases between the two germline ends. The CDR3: CASRRTGGGWSGYTF. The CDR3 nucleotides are TGCGCCAGCAGGAGAACGGGCGGGGGGTGGAGCGGCTACACCTTC.

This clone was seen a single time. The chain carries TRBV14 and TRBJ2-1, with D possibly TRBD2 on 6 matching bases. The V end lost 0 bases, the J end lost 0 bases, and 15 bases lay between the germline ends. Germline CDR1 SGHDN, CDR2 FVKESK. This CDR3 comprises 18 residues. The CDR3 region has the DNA TGTGCCAGCAGCCAAGAGGGGTCTCGGGAGAGCTCCTACAATGAGCAGTTCTTC. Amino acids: CASSQEGSRESSYNEQFF.

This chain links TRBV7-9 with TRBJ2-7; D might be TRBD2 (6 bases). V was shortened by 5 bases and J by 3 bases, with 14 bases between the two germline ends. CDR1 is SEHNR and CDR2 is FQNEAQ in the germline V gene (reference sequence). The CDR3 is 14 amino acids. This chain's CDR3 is CASSHESGGYEQYF. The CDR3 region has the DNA TGTGCCAGCAGCCACGAATCCGGGGGCTACGAGCAGTACTTC.

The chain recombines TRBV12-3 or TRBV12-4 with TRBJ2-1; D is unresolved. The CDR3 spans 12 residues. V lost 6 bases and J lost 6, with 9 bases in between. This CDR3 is CASSGNSNEQFF. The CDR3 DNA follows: TGTGCCAGCAGCGGTAACAGCAATGAGCAGTTCTTC.

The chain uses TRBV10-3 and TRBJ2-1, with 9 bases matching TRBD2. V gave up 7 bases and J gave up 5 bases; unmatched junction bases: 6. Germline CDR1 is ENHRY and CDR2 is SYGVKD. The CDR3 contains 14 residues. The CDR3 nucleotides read TGTGCCATCACTAGCGGGGAGGGAAACAATGAGCAGTTCTTC. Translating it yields CAITSGEGNNEQFF.

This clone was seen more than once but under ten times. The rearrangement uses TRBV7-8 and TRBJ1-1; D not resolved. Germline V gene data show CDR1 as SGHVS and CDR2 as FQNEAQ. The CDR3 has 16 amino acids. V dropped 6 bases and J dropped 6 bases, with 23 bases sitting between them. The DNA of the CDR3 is TGTGCCAGCAGGTCACGGCGGGGTCCCTTTCCTTCTGAAGCTTTCTTT. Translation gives CASRSRRGPFPSEAFF.

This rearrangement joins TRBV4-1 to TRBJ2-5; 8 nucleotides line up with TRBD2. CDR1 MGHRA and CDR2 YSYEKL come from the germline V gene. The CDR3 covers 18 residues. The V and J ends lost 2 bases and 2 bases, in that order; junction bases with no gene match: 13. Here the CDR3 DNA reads TGCGCCAGCAGCCAAAGAGGTTGGAGCGGGAGTTATCAAGAGACCCAGTACTTC. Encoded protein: CASSQRGWSGSYQETQYF.

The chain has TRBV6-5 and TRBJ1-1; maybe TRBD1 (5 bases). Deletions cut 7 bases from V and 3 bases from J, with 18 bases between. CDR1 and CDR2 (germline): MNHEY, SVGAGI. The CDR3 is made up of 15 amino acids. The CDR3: CASTRGGLTDTEAFF. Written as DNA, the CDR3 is TGTGCCAGCACAAGGGGAGGGCTTACGGACACTGAAGCTTTCTTT.

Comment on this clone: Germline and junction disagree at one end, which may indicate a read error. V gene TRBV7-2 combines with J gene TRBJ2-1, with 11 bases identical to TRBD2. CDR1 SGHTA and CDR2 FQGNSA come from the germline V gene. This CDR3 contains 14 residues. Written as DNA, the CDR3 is TGTGCCAGCAGCCTAGCGGGAGGCCGGCTTGAGCAGTTCTTC. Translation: CASSLAGGRLEQFF. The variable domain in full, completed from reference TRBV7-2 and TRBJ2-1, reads GAGVSQSPSNKVTEKGKDVELRCDPISGHTALYWYRQSLGQGLEFLIYFQGNSAPDKSGLPSDRFSAERTGGSVSTLTIQRTQQEDSAVYLCASSLAGGRLEQFFGPGTRLTVL.

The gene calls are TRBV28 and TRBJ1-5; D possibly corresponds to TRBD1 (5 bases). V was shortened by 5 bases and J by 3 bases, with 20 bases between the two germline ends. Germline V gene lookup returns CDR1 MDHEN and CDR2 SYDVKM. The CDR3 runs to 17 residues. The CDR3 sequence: CASSPYPGGLTNQPQHF. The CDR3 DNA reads TGTGCCAGCAGTCCTTACCCCGGGGGTCTTACCAATCAGCCCCAGCATTTT.

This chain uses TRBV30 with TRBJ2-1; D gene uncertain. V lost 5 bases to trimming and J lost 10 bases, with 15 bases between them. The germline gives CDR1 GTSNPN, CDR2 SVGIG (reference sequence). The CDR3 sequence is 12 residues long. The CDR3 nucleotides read TGTGCCTGGGGGCCCCAAAGCTTGGAGCAGTTCTTC. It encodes CAWGPQSLEQFF.

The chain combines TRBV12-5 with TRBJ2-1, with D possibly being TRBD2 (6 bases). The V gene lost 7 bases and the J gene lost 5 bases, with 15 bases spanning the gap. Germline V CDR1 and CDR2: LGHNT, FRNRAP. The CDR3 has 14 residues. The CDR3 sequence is CASALGGVDNEQFF. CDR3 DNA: TGTGCTAGTGCCCTGGGGGGAGTAGACAATGAGCAGTTCTTC.

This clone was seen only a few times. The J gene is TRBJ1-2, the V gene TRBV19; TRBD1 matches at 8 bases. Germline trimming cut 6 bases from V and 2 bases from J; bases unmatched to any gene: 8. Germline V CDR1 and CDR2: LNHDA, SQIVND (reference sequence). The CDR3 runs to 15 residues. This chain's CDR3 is CASRSFGQGNYGYTF. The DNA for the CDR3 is TGTGCCAGTAGAAGCTTCGGACAGGGCAACTATGGCTACACCTTC.

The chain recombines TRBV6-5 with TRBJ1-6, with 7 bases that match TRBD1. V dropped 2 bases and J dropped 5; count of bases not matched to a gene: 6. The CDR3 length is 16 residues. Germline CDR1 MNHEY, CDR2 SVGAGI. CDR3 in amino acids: CASSYDAGTDNSPLHF. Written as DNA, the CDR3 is TGTGCCAGCAGTTACGACGCCGGGACAGATAATTCACCCCTCCACTTT.

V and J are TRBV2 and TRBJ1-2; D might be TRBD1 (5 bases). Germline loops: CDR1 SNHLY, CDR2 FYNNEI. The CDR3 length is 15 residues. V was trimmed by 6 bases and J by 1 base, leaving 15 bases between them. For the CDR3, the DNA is TGTGCCAGCAGCGCATCCGGGACTGTTAACTATGGCTACACCTTC. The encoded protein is CASSASGTVNYGYTF.

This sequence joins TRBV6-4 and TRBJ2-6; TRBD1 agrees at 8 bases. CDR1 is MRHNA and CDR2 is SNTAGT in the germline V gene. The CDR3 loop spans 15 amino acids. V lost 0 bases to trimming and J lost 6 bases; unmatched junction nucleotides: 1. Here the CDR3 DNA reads TGTGCCAGCAGTGACTCGACAGGGGCGGCCAACGTCCTGACTTTC. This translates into CASSDSTGAANVLTF.

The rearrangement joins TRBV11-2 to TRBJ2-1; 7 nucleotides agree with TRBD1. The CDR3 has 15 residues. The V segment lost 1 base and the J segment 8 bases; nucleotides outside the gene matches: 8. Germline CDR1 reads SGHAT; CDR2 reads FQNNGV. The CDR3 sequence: CASSLGQGMGDEQFF. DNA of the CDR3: TGTGCCAGCAGCTTAGGACAGGGTATGGGCGATGAGCAGTTCTTC. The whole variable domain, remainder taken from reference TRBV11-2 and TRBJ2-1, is EAGVAQSPRYKIIEKRQSVAFWCNPISGHATLYWYQQILGQGPKLLIQFQNNGVVDDSQLPKDRFSAERLKGVDSTLKIQPAKLEDSAVYLCASSLGQGMGDEQFFGPGTRLTVL.

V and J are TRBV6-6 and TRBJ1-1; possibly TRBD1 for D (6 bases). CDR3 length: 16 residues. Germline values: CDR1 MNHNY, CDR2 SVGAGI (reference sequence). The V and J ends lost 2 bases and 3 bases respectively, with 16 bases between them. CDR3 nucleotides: TGTGCCAGCAGTTACCGACAGGCCGCTGGGTACACTGAAGCTTTCTTT. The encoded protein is CASSYRQAAGYTEAFF.

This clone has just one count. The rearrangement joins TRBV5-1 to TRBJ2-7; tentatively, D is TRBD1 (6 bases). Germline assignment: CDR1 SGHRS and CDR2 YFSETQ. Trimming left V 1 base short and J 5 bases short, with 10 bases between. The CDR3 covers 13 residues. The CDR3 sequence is CASSLSQGNEQYF. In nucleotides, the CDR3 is TGCGCCAGCAGCTTGTCACAGGGTAACGAGCAGTACTTC.

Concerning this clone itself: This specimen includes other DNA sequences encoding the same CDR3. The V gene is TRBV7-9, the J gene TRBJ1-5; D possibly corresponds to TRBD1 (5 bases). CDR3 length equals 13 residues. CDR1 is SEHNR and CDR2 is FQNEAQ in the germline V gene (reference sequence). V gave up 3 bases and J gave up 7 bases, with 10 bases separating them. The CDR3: CASSFGGDQPQHF. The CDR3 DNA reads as TGTGCCAGCAGCTTTGGAGGGGACCAGCCCCAGCATTTT.

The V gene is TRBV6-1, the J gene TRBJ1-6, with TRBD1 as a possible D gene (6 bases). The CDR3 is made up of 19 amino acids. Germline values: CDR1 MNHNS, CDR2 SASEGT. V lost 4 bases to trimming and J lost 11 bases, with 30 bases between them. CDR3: CASSAPPGTRREGKPPLHF. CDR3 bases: TGTGCCAGCAGTGCCCCCCCCGGGACACGTAGGGAGGGAAAGCCACCCCTCCACTTT.

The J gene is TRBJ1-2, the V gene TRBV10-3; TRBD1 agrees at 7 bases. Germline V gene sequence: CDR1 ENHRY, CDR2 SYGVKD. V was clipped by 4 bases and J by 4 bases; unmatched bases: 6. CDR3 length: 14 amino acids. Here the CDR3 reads CAISAGTEFYGYTF. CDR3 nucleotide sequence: TGTGCCATCAGTGCCGGGACAGAGTTCTATGGCTACACCTTC.